This TCR beta chain was recorded in a study of blood T cell repertoires in COVID-19. Germline CDR1 and CDR2: SQVTM and ANQGSEA. The CDR3 loop spans 11 amino acids. V dropped 6 bases and J dropped 7; count of bases not matched to a gene: 4. Repertoires were generated with immunoSEQ multiplex PCR, while TCRdb's copy carries only in-frame clones and drops some. This sample has fewer than 250,000 clones, with around nine tenths found just once. The source is a man in his fifties or sixties with acute or convalescent COVID-19. The chain recombines TRBV29-1 with TRBJ1-1; TRBD1 agrees at 8 bases. Sequencing was done on a sample of peripheral blood. CDR3: CSVVDRGEAFF. DNA for the CDR3: TGCAGCGTCGTCGACAGGGGTGAAGCTTTCTTT.